This T cell receptor beta chain emerged from a study of vaccination effects on CD4 cells after COVID-19. Study-wide points: Early post-infection timepoints were missing from the study, which also had few convalescent patients.

Profiling relied on immunoSEQ multiplex PCR, and the TCRdb table lists in-frame clones only, not all of them. The repertoire holds around 66,000 clones, with about 71% as singletons. Germline assignment: CDR1 LNHDA and CDR2 SQIVND (reference sequence). V shed 3 bases and J shed 0 bases, with 13 bases lying between them. The CDR3 has 16 amino acids. Before sequencing took place, the ViraFEST assay used viral peptide pools to expand antigen-specific CD4+ T cells. CD4+ T cells were isolated after around 9 days of culture. Recipients of the vaccine had no prior SARS-CoV-2 infection and negative nucleocapsid antibodies. Approximately 2.1 million PBMC were placed in each well, which was supplemented with 10 IU/ml IL-2 and 8.5 to 10 ug/ml peptides. Cultures had half their medium replaced with IL-2 medium on days 3 and 7. As to this clone: Its antigen is unidentified.

This chain links TRBV19 with TRBJ2-3; perhaps TRBD2 as D (5 bases). Sequenced material: CD4+ T cells from PBMCs cultured with HCoV-OC43 spike peptides, taken before COVID-19 vaccination. As for subset: HCoV-OC43 spike overlapping peptide pool stimulation. The TCR comes from a human donor who received a COVID-19 vaccine. CDR3 sequence reads: CASSIQPRVSTDTQYF. CDR3 DNA: TGTGCCAGTAGTATTCAGCCGAGGGTCAGCACAGATACGCAGTATTTT.